This note documents a single TCR beta chain sequence. Its antigen is undetermined. This sample is drawn from a study of graft-versus-host responses after intestinal transplantation. Study-level information: Induction with anti-thymocyte globulin, then tacrolimus and steroids for about 3 years, was given to all recipients. Study-wide points: Individuals carrying graft-donor T cell macrochimerism showed high graft-versus-host to host-versus-graft clonal ratios in allografts.

With V trimmed by 5 bases and J by 0 bases, 9 bases remained unmatched. The CDR3 is 17 amino acids. Per the germline V gene, CDR1 is LNHDA and CDR2 is SQIVND (reference sequence). TCRdb's table, derived via immunoSEQ multiplex PCR, lists solely in-frame clones and lacks some. The sample contains approximately 15,000 clones, over 70% of which appear only once. The chain links TRBV19 to TRBJ1-5, with 8 bases fitting TRBD1. The sequenced sample was PBMCs, obtained roughly 110 days after intestinal transplant. The sequence was collected from a human patient who received an intestinal transplant, so some T cells may come from the graft donor. The CDR3 region is CASSWDRSHHSNQPQHF. The CDR3 DNA follows: TGTGCCAGTAGTTGGGACAGGTCCCACCATAGCAATCAGCCCCAGCATTTT.